A single sample is the source of the 2 T cell receptor beta chains below, sequenced in a study of blood T cell repertoires in COVID-19. The table came from immunoSEQ multiplex PCR; TCRdb's copy has only in-frame clones and leaves some out. This sample has about 150,000 clones, with roughly 84% found just once. The sequenced sample was PBMCs or T cells enriched from blood (not recorded which). The receptors shown here come from a woman aged 45 to 65 who had been exposed to COVID-19.

This chain links TRBV15 with TRBJ2-6, with D possibly TRBD2 on 6 matching bases. Germline values: CDR1 LNHNV, CDR2 YYDKDF (reference sequence). CDR3 size: 15 residues. Trimming stripped 5 bases from V and 2 bases from J, with 10 bases between. CDR3 loop: CATSETGAGANVLTF. CDR3 sequence (DNA): TGTGCCACCAGCGAGACGGGGGCTGGGGCCAACGTCCTGACTTTC.

This chain joins TRBV5-1 and TRBJ1-1; D not resolved. Per the germline V gene, CDR1 is SGHRS and CDR2 is YFSETQ. The CDR3 covers 13 residues. The germline V and J ends were trimmed by 4 bases and 1 base, with 8 bases remaining between them. CDR3: CASSRERNTEAFF. DNA of the CDR3: TGCGCCAGCAGCAGGGAGAGGAACACTGAAGCTTTCTTT.